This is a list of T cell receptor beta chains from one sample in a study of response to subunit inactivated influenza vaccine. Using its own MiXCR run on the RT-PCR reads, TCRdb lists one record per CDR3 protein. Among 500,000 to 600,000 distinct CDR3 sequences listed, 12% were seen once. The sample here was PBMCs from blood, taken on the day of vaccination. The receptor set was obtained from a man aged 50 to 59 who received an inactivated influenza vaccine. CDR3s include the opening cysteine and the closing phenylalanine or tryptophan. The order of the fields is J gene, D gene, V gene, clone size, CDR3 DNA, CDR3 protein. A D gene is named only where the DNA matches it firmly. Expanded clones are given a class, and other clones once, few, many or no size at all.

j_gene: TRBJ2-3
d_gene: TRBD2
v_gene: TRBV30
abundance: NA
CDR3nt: TGTGCCTGGATTGAGGGAGGGCCCACAGATACGCAGTATTTT
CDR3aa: CAWIEGGPTDTQYF

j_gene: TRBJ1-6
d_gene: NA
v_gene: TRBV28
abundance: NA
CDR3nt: TGTGCCAGCAGACTAGCGAGCTCCTATAATTCACCCCTCCACTTT
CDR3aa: CASRLASSYNSPLHF

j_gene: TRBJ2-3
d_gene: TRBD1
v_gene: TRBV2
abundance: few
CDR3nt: TGTGCCAGCAGGGCCGGGACAGGGTTCGGCGCGGGGGCAGATACGCAGTATTTT
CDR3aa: CASRAGTGFGAGADTQYF

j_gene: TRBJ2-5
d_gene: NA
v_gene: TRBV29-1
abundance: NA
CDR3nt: TGCAGCGTTTGCCCAGGGTCCGGGACCCAGTACTTC
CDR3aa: CSVCPGSGTQYF

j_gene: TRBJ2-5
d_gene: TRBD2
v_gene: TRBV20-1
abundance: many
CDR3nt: TGCAGTGCTAGGGCAACTAGCGGGGGGGTGACCCAGTACTTC
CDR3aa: CSARATSGGVTQYF

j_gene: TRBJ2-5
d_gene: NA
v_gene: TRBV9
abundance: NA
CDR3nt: TGTGCCAGCAGCTCCCAGCGGGCAGGCTTAGGGACCCAGTACTTC
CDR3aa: CASSSQRAGLGTQYF

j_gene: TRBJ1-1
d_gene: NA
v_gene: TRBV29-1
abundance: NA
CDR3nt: TGCAGCGTTGAAAGTTCCATGAGGGCCAACACTGAAGCTTTCTTT
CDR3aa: CSVESSMRANTEAFF

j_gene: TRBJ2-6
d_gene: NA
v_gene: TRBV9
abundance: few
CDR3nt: TGTGCCAGCAGCGTAGACAGGACGAGCTCTGGGGCCAACGTCCTGACTTTC
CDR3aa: CASSVDRTSSGANVLTF

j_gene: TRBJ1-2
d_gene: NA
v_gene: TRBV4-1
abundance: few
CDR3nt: TGCGCCAGCACGAGCCTACAGGGAGACTATGGCTACACCTTC
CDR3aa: CASTSLQGDYGYTF

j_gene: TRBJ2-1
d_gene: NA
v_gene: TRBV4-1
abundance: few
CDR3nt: TGCGCCAGCAGCCAAAGGAGCTCCTACAATGAGCAGTTCTTC
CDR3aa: CASSQRSSYNEQFF

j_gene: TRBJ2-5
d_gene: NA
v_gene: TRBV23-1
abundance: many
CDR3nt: TGCGCCAGCAGTCCCCGGCGTGTGAGTTCCGAAGAGACCCAGTACTTC
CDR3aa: CASSPRRVSSEETQYF

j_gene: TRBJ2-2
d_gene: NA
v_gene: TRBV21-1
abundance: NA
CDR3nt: TGTGCCAGCAGCAAAGATAACGAAAGGCTAGCGGCGAACACCGGGGAGCTGTTTTTT
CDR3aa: CASSKDNERLAANTGELFF

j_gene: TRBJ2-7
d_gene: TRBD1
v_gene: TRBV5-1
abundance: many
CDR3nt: TGCGCCAGCAGCTCCACAGGGGAATACGAGCAGTACTTC
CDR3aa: CASSSTGEYEQYF